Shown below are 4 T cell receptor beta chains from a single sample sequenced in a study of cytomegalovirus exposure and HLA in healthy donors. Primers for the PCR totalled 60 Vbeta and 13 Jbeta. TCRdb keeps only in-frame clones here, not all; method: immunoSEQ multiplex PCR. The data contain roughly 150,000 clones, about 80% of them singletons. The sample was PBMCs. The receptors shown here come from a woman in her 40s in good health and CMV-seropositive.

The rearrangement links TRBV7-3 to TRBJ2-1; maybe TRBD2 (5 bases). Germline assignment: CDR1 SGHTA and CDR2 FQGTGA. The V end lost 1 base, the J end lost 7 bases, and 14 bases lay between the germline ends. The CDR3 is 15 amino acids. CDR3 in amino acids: CASSLRVGVGNEQFF. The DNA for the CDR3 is TGTGCCAGCAGCTTAAGGGTCGGGGTGGGTAATGAGCAGTTCTTC.

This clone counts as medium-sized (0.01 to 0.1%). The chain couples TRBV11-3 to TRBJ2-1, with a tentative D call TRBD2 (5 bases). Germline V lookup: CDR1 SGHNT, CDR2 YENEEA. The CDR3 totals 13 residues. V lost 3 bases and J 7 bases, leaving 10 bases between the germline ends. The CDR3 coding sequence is TGTGCCAGCAGCTTTCTACCGGGAAATGAGCAGTTCTTC. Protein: CASSFLPGNEQFF.

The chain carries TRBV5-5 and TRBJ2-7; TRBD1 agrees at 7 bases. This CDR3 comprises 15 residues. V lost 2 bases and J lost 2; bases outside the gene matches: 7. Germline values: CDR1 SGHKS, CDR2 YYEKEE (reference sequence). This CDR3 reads CASSFRNTGAYEQYF. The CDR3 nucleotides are TGTGCCAGCAGCTTCCGTAACACAGGGGCCTACGAGCAGTACTTC.

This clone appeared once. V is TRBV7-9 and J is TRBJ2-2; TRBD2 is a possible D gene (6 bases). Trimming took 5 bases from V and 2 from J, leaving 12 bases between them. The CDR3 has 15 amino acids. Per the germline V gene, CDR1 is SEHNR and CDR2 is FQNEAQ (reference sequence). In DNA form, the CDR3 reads TGTGCCAGCAGCCTCGGGACTCTTAACACCGGGGAGCTGTTTTTT. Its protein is CASSLGTLNTGELFF.